Ten or more counts support the clone carrying this TCR beta chain. The antigen is not known. The sample is drawn from a study of neurological immune-mediated disorders. About the research overall: A relapsing-remitting course was seen in about 90% of the roughly 35 multiple sclerosis patients and a secondary progressive course in 3.

As for the cDNA, it was generated by 5'RACE with 10-nucleotide random UMIs. Whenever a sequencing run was performed, it yielded over 170 million TCR-beta sequences from 15-18 subjects. TCRdb reanalysed the 5' RACE reads using MiXCR and keeps one entry per CDR3 protein. The sample yields around 61,000 distinct CDR3 sequences, around 5% seen once. Trimming left V 3 bases short and J 3 bases short, with 12 bases between. The CDR3 totals 15 residues. The germline CDR1 and CDR2 sequences are MGHRA and YSYEKL. Whole-study findings and limits: Repertoires from 18 of 34 multiple sclerosis patients grouped phylogenetically into a related-CDR3 cluster, suggesting a possible signature.

The chain has TRBV4-1 and TRBJ1-5; possibly TRBD1 for D (5 bases). The TCR originated in a human donor with multiple sclerosis. The donor label of this sample is uncertain. Source material: PBMCs. CDR3 sequence (DNA): TGCGCCAGCAGCCAGTCCGGGACGAACAATCAGCCCCAGCATTTT. It codes for CASSQSGTNNQPQHF.